The sequence of this TCR beta chain was determined in a study of cytomegalovirus exposure and HLA in healthy donors. Study findings and constraints: Trimming of TCR beta V- and J-genes showed a link, identified in a later analysis, to a missense DCLRE1C variant. In vitro data verified a few CMV-associated chains as specific for CMV antigens. Rates of TCR association differed by HLA locus in a later analysis, with DRB1 highest and HLA-C lowest.

Germline values: CDR1 MNHEY, CDR2 SMNVEV (reference sequence). Trimming stripped 3 bases from V and 3 bases from J, with 15 bases between. The length of the CDR3 is 16 residues. This clone has only a few counts. Antigen specificity is unknown. The study ran its PCR with 60 Vbeta and 13 Jbeta primers. Only in-frame clones appear in the TCRdb table, and some are missing; sequencing was by immunoSEQ multiplex PCR. The table records about 120,000 clones, around 81% of them present only once. The TCR was taken from a female donor in good health and CMV-seronegative. This rearrangement joins TRBV27 to TRBJ2-1; perhaps TRBD2 as D (5 bases). Input material: PBMCs. The CDR3 nucleotides are TGTGCCAGCAGTTTCGAAATGAGGGAAAGCTACAATGAGCAGTTCTTC. It specifies CASSFEMRESYNEQFF.